The 26 T cell receptor beta chains below all came from one sample that was sequenced in a study of technical replicates of blood from a handful of donors. Assay used: immunoSEQ multiplex PCR; TCRdb lists only in-frame clones, some missing. The table lists just over 60,000 clones, approximately 89% of them singletons. Sequencing input: PBMCs. The receptors shown here come from a human donor in good health. Some clones in this sample may be carry-over from other donors' samples.

V gene TRBV18 combines with J gene TRBJ2-7, with 7 bases identical to TRBD2. Losses at the gene ends were 1 base for V and 6 bases for J; bases not matched to a gene: 3. CDR3 size: 13 residues. Germline CDR1 is KGHSH and CDR2 is LQKENI. The CDR3 bases are TGTGCCAGCTCACCACAGGGAGGGGCCGAGCAGTACTTC. It is translated as CASSPQGGAEQYF.

The genes are TRBV2 and TRBJ1-1; D remains ambiguous. The V end was cut by 7 bases, the J end by 1 base, with 7 bases between. The CDR3 consists of 12 residues. Germline CDR1 and CDR2: SNHLY and FYNNEI. The DNA for the CDR3 is TGTGCCAGCAAAAAGCGGAACACTGAAGCTTTCTTT. Translation: CASKKRNTEAFF.

This clone was detected only once. The chain is built from TRBV5-1 and TRBJ2-7, with 8 nucleotides matching TRBD1. This CDR3 comprises 14 residues. Germline values: CDR1 SGHRS, CDR2 YFSETQ. V shed 4 bases, J shed 4 bases, and the junction held 7 bases outside the gene matches. Written as DNA, the CDR3 is TGCGCCAGCAGCAGGACAGGGTGGAGGTACGAGCAGTACTTC. Translating gives CASSRTGWRYEQYF.

The chain is built from TRBV4-1 and TRBJ2-4; 7 bases agree with TRBD2. Per the germline V gene, CDR1 is MGHRA and CDR2 is YSYEKL. This CDR3 region has 14 residues. With V trimmed by 4 bases and J by 9 bases, 9 bases remained unmatched. CDR3 nucleotides: TGCGCCAGCAGCCCCGACCGCGGGGAGGGCATTCAGTACTTC. The encoded protein is CASSPDRGEGIQYF.

The chain recombines TRBV20-1 with TRBJ1-2; maybe TRBD1 (6 bases). The CDR3 sequence is 11 residues long. Trimming took 6 bases from V and 8 from J, leaving 13 bases between them. Germline CDR1 and CDR2: DFQATT and SNEGSKA (reference sequence). CDR3 sequence: CSAQDSRGYTF. CDR3 DNA sequence: TGCAGTGCCCAGGACAGTAGGGGCTACACCTTC.

This chain uses TRBV5-1 with TRBJ2-5; 11 bases agree with TRBD2. Germline CDR1 and CDR2: SGHRS and YFSETQ. The V segment lost 9 bases and the J segment 3 bases; nucleotides outside the gene matches: 13. The CDR3 is 16 residues long. In DNA form, the CDR3 reads TGCGCCAACCCACTTACCTCGACTAGCGGGGAAGAGACCCAGTACTTC. Its protein product is CANPLTSTSGEETQYF.

J is TRBJ2-3 and V is TRBV5-1; maybe TRBD2 (5 bases). CDR1 and CDR2 (germline): SGHRS, YFSETQ. The germline V and J ends were trimmed by 3 bases and 2 bases, with 10 bases remaining between them. This CDR3 has 14 residues. In nucleotides, the CDR3 is TGCGCCAGCAGCTCTAGGACTTTCACAGATACGCAGTATTTT. Translated: CASSSRTFTDTQYF.

The chain recombines TRBV9 with TRBJ2-3; no definite D call. Between the trimmed V and J ends, which lost 2 bases and 0 bases, there was a span of 4 bases. Germline V gene data show CDR1 as SGDLS and CDR2 as YYNGEE. CDR3 length: 13 residues. CDR3 DNA sequence: TGTGCCAGCAGCGTCCTAAGCACAGATACGCAGTATTTT. This gives the protein CASSVLSTDTQYF.

This clone occurred a few times. The rearrangement joins TRBV6-4 to TRBJ2-6, with D tentatively TRBD1 (6 bases). Per germline, CDR1 MRHNA and CDR2 SNTAGT. CDR3 size: 16 residues. V was clipped by 6 bases and J by 1 base, with 13 bases between them. The CDR3 coding sequence is TGTGCCAGCAGCGCCGGGACATCGTCTGGGGCCAACGTCCTGACTTTC. It translates to CASSAGTSSGANVLTF.

The chain combines TRBV4-1 with TRBJ1-2; TRBD1 aligns across 7 bases. Trimming removed 2 bases from V and 5 bases from J; junction bases left unmatched: 2. This CDR3 contains 13 residues. Germline values: CDR1 MGHRA, CDR2 YSYEKL. CDR3: CASSQTGEYGYTF. The CDR3 nucleotides read TGCGCCAGCAGCCAAACAGGGGAGTATGGCTACACCTTC.

V usage is TRBV19 and J usage is TRBJ1-5; a weak D match, TRBD1 (6 bases). Trimming took 5 bases from V and 3 from J, leaving 8 bases between them. Germline-derived CDR1 and CDR2 are LNHDA and SQIVND (reference sequence). The CDR3 spans 13 residues. The CDR3 nucleotides are TGTGCCAGTAGTGGACAGTACAATCAGCCCCAGCATTTT. Translation: CASSGQYNQPQHF.

This clone was seen only once. The V gene is TRBV30, the J gene TRBJ2-3, with a tentative D call TRBD2 (6 bases). Germline V CDR1 and CDR2: GTSNPN, SVGIG (reference sequence). The CDR3 sequence is 16 residues long. V dropped 0 bases and J dropped 6 bases, with 19 bases sitting between them. CDR3 protein: CAWSVLQGAGGDTQYF. The CDR3 DNA reads TGTGCCTGGAGTGTACTTCAGGGCGCCGGAGGGGATACGCAGTATTTT.

The chain carries TRBV6-1 and TRBJ1-2; 10 bases line up with TRBD1. Germline CDR1 reads MNHNS; CDR2 reads SASEGT. J was trimmed by 8 bases and V by 4 bases; bases with no gene match: 7. The CDR3 totals 14 residues. CDR3 in amino acids: CASSVTGTGEGYTF. CDR3 nucleotide sequence: TGTGCCAGCAGTGTAACCGGGACAGGGGAAGGCTACACCTTC.

V usage is TRBV2 and J usage is TRBJ2-2; 9 bases are a match to TRBD2. Germline lookup yields CDR1 SNHLY and CDR2 FYNNEI. V was pared by 6 bases and J by 2 bases, with 4 bases of the junction left unmatched. The CDR3 contains 15 residues. CDR3 sequence: CASRPTSGNTGELFF. The CDR3 nucleotides read TGTGCCAGCAGGCCGACTAGCGGTAACACCGGGGAGCTGTTTTTT.

This clone was seen just once. This chain links TRBV6-1 with TRBJ1-5; no reliable D call. V lost 4 bases and J lost 7, with 14 bases in between. CDR1 and CDR2 (germline): MNHNS, SASEGT. This CDR3 is 14 amino acids long. The DNA of the CDR3 is TGTGCCAGCAGTGTAAGAGGGTTCGAACAGCCCCAGCATTTT. Protein product: CASSVRGFEQPQHF.

V gene TRBV29-1 combines with J gene TRBJ1-2; D gene unclear. The CDR3 runs 18 residues. V was cut by 1 base and J by 0 bases, with 21 bases left in between. Looked up from germline, CDR1 is SQVTM and CDR2 is ANQGSEA. The CDR3 region is CSVEGVEGPVSSNYGYTF. The CDR3 DNA follows: TGCAGCGTTGAAGGGGTTGAGGGCCCTGTAAGCTCTAACTATGGCTACACCTTC.

V usage is TRBV5-1 and J usage is TRBJ2-5; 8 bases line up with TRBD2. This CDR3 has 19 amino acids. V lost 2 bases to trimming and J lost 5 bases; unmatched junction nucleotides: 20. CDR1 SGHRS and CDR2 YFSETQ come from the germline V gene. CDR3 amino acids: CASSFKSRGVAGWAETQYF. The CDR3 region has the DNA TGCGCCAGCAGCTTCAAGAGCCGAGGGGTAGCGGGGTGGGCGGAGACCCAGTACTTC.

The chain combines TRBV6-4 with TRBJ2-3, with 11 bases identical to TRBD2. CDR1 and CDR2 (germline): MRHNA, SNTAGT. J was trimmed by 3 bases and V by 6 bases; bases with no gene match: 8. The CDR3 runs to 16 residues. The CDR3 loop is CASSVSGGALTDTQYF. CDR3 DNA: TGTGCCAGCAGCGTTAGCGGGGGGGCCCTTACAGATACGCAGTATTTT.

This clone was recorded once. In DNA, the CDR3 is TGTGCCAGCAGCTTAGATCTCTACGAGCAGTACTTC. Encoded protein: CASSLDLYEQYF. This chain uses TRBV11-1 with TRBJ2-7; the D is unclear. The CDR3 sequence is 12 residues long. Trimming removed 1 base at V and 3 bases at J, with 4 bases between. From germline, CDR1 is SGHAT and CDR2 FQDESV (reference sequence). Combining the CDR3 with reference TRBV11-1 and TRBJ2-7 gives the whole variable domain EAEVAQSPRYKITEKSQAVAFWCDPISGHATLYWYRQILGQGPELLVQFQDESVVDDSQLPKDRFSAERLKGVDSTLKIQPAELGDSAMYLCASSLDLYEQYFGPGTRLTVT.

The rearrangement uses TRBV5-1 and TRBJ2-7, with a possible D match to TRBD2 (6 bases). The germline V gene has CDR1 SGHRS and CDR2 YFSETQ. The CDR3 length is 14 residues. The ends were cut back, 4 bases at V and 5 bases at J, with 16 bases in the middle. CDR3 region: CASSPEASDHEQYF. The CDR3 DNA is TGCGCCAGCAGCCCGGAAGCTAGCGACCACGAGCAGTACTTC.

This chain links TRBV10-3 with TRBJ1-6; possibly TRBD1 for D (6 bases). This CDR3 contains 13 residues. The germline V and J ends were trimmed by 6 bases and 15 bases, with 18 bases remaining between them. CDR1 and CDR2 (germline): ENHRY, SYGVKD. CDR3 bases: TGTGCCATCAGCTTCAGACAGACGGGACACCTCCACTTT. This encodes CAISFRQTGHLHF.

The rearrangement joins TRBV4-3 to TRBJ1-1; 10 bases align to TRBD1. Germline values: CDR1 LGHNA, CDR2 YSLEER. Trimming cost V 0 bases and J 10 bases; bases outside gene matches: 8. The CDR3 consists of 15 residues. The CDR3 spells CASSQDPGTGAAAFF. The CDR3 DNA reads as TGCGCCAGCAGCCAAGACCCCGGGACAGGGGCCGCAGCTTTCTTT.

Concerning this clone itself: At one end, the junction sequence differs from germline, possibly due to a read error. The chain couples TRBV19 to TRBJ2-1, with 11 bases matching TRBD2. Germline-derived CDR1 and CDR2 are LNHDA and SQIVND (reference sequence). The CDR3 totals 15 residues. The CDR3 region is CASRIAGGNYNEQFF. The CDR3 DNA reads TGTGCCAGTAGGATAGCGGGAGGGAACTACAATGAGCAGTTCTTC.

V usage is TRBV6-1 and J usage is TRBJ2-2; 7 bases are shared with TRBD1. Germline V lookup: CDR1 MNHNS, CDR2 SASEGT. Losses at the gene ends were 6 bases for V and 3 bases for J; bases not matched to a gene: 7. The CDR3 consists of 15 residues. CDR3 nucleotides: TGTGCCAGCAGAAGACAGGGTATGGACACCGGGGAGCTGTTTTTT. Translated: CASRRQGMDTGELFF.

V usage is TRBV25-1 and J usage is TRBJ1-2; 7 nucleotides agree with TRBD1. Germline V CDR1 and CDR2: MGHDK, SYGVNS. J lost 4 bases, V lost 4 bases, and 9 bases had no gene match. This CDR3 is 15 amino acids long. The DNA of the CDR3 is TGTGCCAGCAGTGCGTTTGAGGGACAGACCTATGGCTACACCTTC. This translates into CASSAFEGQTYGYTF.

V is TRBV2 and J is TRBJ1-2; 8 bases are a match to TRBD1. This CDR3 has 14 amino acids. Germline-derived CDR1 and CDR2 are SNHLY and FYNNEI. The V segment lost 4 bases and the J segment 7 bases; nucleotides outside the gene matches: 8. The CDR3 protein is CASSATGVLGGYTF. CDR3 bases: TGTGCCAGCAGTGCGACAGGGGTTCTGGGTGGCTACACCTTC.